The present entry profiles one TCR beta chain with its context. Via MiXCR, TCRdb re-called the RACE reads, giving one row per CDR3 protein. The sample has about 190,000 distinct CDR3 sequences; roughly a quarter are singletons. The entry originates in a study of human T cells and chemical hapten exposure. For the study at large: The sensitizing agent was 2% DPC, placed on roughly 2 cm by roughly 2 cm of upper inner arm skin.

Time point reported: patch test 3, about 24 weeks after DPC sensitization. Treatment of the sample: therapeutic diphenylcyclopropenone sensitization with weekly scalp DPC. Trimming cost V 8 bases and J 4 bases, with 8 bases left between them. The CDR3 is 11 residues long. Germline CDR1 is MDHEN and CDR2 is SYDVKM. The material was whole blood, obtained in connection with sensitization to the hapten diphenylcyclopropenone (DPC). The J gene is TRBJ1-2, the V gene TRBV28; D not certain. This sequence originates from a woman aged 40 to 50 with alopecia areata. Some clones in this sample may be carry-over from other donors' samples. DNA of the CDR3: TGTGCCAGCCGGGAGGGCTATGGCTACACCTTC. It translates to CASREGYGYTF.